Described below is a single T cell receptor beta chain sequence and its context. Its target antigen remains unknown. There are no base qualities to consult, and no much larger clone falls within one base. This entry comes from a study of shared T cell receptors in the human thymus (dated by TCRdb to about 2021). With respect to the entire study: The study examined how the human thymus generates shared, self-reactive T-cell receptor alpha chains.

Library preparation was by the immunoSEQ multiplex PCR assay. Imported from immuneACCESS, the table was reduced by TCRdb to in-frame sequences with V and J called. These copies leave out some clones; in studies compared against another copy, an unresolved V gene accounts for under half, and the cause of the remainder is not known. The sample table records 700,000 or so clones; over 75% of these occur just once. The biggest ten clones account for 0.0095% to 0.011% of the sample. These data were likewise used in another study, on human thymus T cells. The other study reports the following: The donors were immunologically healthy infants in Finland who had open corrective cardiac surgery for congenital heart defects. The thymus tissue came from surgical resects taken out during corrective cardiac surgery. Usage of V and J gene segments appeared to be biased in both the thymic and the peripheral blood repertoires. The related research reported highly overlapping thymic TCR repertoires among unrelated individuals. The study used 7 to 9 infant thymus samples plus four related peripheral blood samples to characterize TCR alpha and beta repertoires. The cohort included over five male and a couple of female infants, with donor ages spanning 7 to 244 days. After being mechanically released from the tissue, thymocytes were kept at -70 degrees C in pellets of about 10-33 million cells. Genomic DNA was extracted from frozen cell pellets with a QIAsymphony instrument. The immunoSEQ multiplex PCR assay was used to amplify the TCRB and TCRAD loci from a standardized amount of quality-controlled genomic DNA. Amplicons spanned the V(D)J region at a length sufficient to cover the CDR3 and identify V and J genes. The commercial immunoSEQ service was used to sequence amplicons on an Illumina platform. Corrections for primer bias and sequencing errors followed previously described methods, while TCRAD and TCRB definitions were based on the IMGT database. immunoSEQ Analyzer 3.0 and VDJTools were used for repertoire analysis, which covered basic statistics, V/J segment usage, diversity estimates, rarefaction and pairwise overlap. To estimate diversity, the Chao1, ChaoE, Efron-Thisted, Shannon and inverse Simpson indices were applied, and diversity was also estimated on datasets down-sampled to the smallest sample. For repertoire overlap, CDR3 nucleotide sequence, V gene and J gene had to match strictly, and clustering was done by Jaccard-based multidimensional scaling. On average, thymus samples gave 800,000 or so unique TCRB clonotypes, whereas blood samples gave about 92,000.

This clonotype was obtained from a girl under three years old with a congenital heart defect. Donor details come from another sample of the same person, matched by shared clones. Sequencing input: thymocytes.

The CDR3 loop reads CASMGRVSSYEQYF. The nucleotide sequence reads as follows: TGTGCCAGCATGGGGAGGGTAAGCTCCTACGAGCAGTACTTC. The sequence joins TRBV2 to TRBJ2-7; TRBD2 agrees with 7 junctional bases. The CDR3 spans 14 residues, from the cysteine through the phenylalanine. The retained sequence is limited to the CDR3, 42 bases, with the frame set at the first base. V trim: 7 bases; J trim: 0 bases; unmatched bases: 6. CDR1 is given as SNHLY and CDR2 as FYNNEI, both from the germline V gene. Supplemented by the reference TRBV2 and TRBJ2-7 proteins around the CDR3, the complete variable domain is EPEVTQTPSHQVTQMGQEVILRCVPISNHLYFYWYRQILGQKVEFLVSFYNNEISEKSEIFDDQFSVERPDGSNFTLKIRSTKLEDSAMYFCASMGRVSSYEQYFGPGTRLTVT.